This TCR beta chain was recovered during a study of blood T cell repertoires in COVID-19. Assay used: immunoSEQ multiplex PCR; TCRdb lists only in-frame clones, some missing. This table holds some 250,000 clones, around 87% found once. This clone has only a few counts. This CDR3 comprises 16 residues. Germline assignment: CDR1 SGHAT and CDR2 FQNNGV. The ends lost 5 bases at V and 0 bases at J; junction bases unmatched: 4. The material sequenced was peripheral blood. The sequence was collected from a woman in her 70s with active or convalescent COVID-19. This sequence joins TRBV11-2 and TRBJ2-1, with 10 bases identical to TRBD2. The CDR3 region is CASSPSGGHSYNEQFF. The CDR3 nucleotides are TGTGCCAGCAGCCCTAGCGGGGGCCACTCCTACAATGAGCAGTTCTTC.